The clone carrying this T cell receptor (beta chain) came up a few times. Its specificity is unknown. The sample belongs to a study of blood T cells in healthy people across ages. Through a sample-barcoded 5' primer and a J-beta primer mix, a second PCR was run for roughly 7 to 11 cycles. TCRdb fed the 5' RACE reads into MiXCR, producing one record per CDR3 protein. There are roughly 500,000 distinct CDR3 sequences in the sample; about 26% occur only once, and about 18% lies in the top ten. Donors gave 8 to 10 milliliters of peripheral blood apiece. Samples each yielded at least 5 micrograms of total RNA. Points from the study as a whole: The study lacked donor CMV status, which possibly confounded expanded clonotype changes.

This sequence was found in a woman between 70 and 85 years old in good health. The material sequenced was blood.

CDR3: CASSRDRLVTEAFF. The CDR3 coding sequence is TGTGCCAGCAGCCGAGACAGACTGGTCACTGAAGCTTTCTTT. The chain recombines TRBV7-2 with TRBJ1-1, with TRBD1 as a possible D gene (5 bases). Germline V lookup: CDR1 SGHTA, CDR2 FQGNSA. Between the trimmed V and J ends, which lost 5 bases and 4 bases, there was a span of 14 bases. The CDR3 spans 14 residues. The complete variable domain, with remaining parts taken from reference TRBV7-2 and TRBJ1-1, reads GAGVSQSPSNKVTEKGKDVELRCDPISGHTALYWYRQSLGQGLEFLIYFQGNSAPDKSGLPSDRFSAERTGGSVSTLTIQRTQQEDSAVYLCASSRDRLVTEAFFGQGTRLTVV.